The sequence of this T cell receptor (beta chain) was determined in a study of blood T cells in healthy people across ages. It was with a sample-barcoded 5' primer and a J-beta primer mix that a second PCR of roughly 7 to 12 cycles was run. Each CDR3 protein is one row after TCRdb ran MiXCR on the 5' RACE reads. Of about 780,000 distinct CDR3 sequences detected, 46% appear once; the ten largest clones hold around 18%. CDR1 is MNHEY and CDR2 is SMNVEV in the germline V gene (reference sequence). The CDR3 totals 18 residues. Sequencing input: blood. This receptor was identified in a man older than 75 in good health. This rearrangement joins TRBV27 to TRBJ2-5; TRBD2 matches 10 bases. The DNA end lines up better with TRBJ2-7; the J call may be wrong. The CDR3 nucleotides are TGTGCCAGCAGTTTAAAGTCTAGCGGGGGCGTCCGGGCCTACGAGCAGTACTTC. This translates into CASSLKSSGGVRAYEQYF.